Listed below are T cell receptor beta chains from one sample, sequenced in a study of shared clonotypes between healthy human individuals. Profiled with immunoSEQ multiplex PCR; TCRdb holds only in-frame clones, not every one. The table lists 2 million to 2.5 million clones, 85% to 95% of them singletons. The material sequenced was naive CD4+ T cells from PBMCs. The receptor set was obtained from a man between 18 and 29 years old in good health. Some clones in this sample may be carry-over from other donors' samples. Each CDR3 is given with its conserved first and last residue. The D gene is left open where the match is weak. Expanded clones are given a class, and other clones once, few, many or no size at all.

14 TRBJ2-4 - TRBV29-1 - TGCAGCGTTGAGGTCAGGCTAGCCAAAAACATTCAGTACTTC CSVEVRLAKNIQYF
13 TRBJ1-1 - TRBV5-4 TRBD1 TGTGCCAGCAGCCGACAGGGGGACACTGAAGCTTTCTTT CASSRQGDTEAFF
15 TRBJ2-7 - TRBV6-6 TRBD2 TGTGCCAGCAGCGTCCCCCTAGCGGGGACCTACGAGCAGTACTTC CASSVPLAGTYEQYF
14 TRBJ1-2 once TRBV7-9 TRBD1 TGTGCCAGCAGCTCGGGGACAGATAAGAATGGCTACACCTTC CASSSGTDKNGYTF
15 TRBJ2-7 - TRBV5-1 TRBD1 TGCGCCAGCAGCTTGGAGAACAGGGGGCTTACGTTGCAGTACTTC CASSLENRGLTLQYF
13 TRBJ1-2 - TRBV10-3 TRBD1 TGTGCCATCAGTGAGGGACAGGGAGATGGCTACACCTTC CAISEGQGDGYTF
13 TRBJ2-7 once TRBV4-3 - TGCGCCAGCAGCCAAGATCAGGGGTACGAGCAGTACTTC CASSQDQGYEQYF
15 TRBJ1-5 - TRBV7-2 - TGTGCCAGCAGTTCTTCCTTCGGGGGCAATCAGCCCCAGCATTTT CASSSSFGGNQPQHF
13 TRBJ1-5 - TRBV6-5 - TGTGCCAGCAGTTACGACGTCAATCAGCCCCAGCATTTT CASSYDVNQPQHF
11 TRBJ2-7 - TRBV19 - TGTGCCAGTAGTATCTGGGGCGAGCAGTACTTC CASSIWGEQYF
19 TRBJ2-2 - TRBV4-1 - TGCGCCAGCAGCCGAATAATCCGACACGGGAAGGAAGACACCGGGGAGCTGTTTTTT CASSRIIRHGKEDTGELFF
15 TRBJ1-2 - TRBV19 - TGTGCCGCAAACCCCCGGTTTGGGTCTAACTATGGCTACACCTTC CAANPRFGSNYGYTF
14 TRBJ2-3 once TRBV14 - TGTGCCAGCAGCCAAGAGTCCCGCCCGGGGACGCAGTATTTT CASSQESRPGTQYF
13 TRBJ1-1 - TRBV6-5 - TGTGCCAGCAGTTATCGGGGGGAAACTGAAGCTTTCTTT CASSYRGETEAFF
15 TRBJ2-5 - TRBV11-2 TRBD1 TGTGCCAGCAGCTTAGGCCCGACAGGGGTTGAGACCCAGTACTTC CASSLGPTGVETQYF
16 TRBJ1-2 - TRBV10-3 - TGTGCCATCAGTGGGGGGTCGGGAGGAGCCTCCTATGGCTACACCTTC CAISGGSGGASYGYTF
14 TRBJ2-1 - TRBV28 TRBD1 TGTGCCAGCAGTTCTCCGACAGGGGTTCGGGAGCAGTTCTTC CASSSPTGVREQFF
16 TRBJ2-1 - TRBV11-3 - TGTGCCAGCAGCCCGGAGGGGGGTCTTCCCTACAATGAGCAGTTCTTC CASSPEGGLPYNEQFF
16 TRBJ2-3 - TRBV11-2 - TGTGCCAGCAGCTCCCTTCTGGGATCCGGCACAGATACGCAGTATTTT CASSSLLGSGTDTQYF
15 TRBJ2-1 - TRBV6-5 TRBD2 TGTGCCAGCTGCGTTGGACTAGTGGGCCACAATGAGCAGTTCTTC CASCVGLVGHNEQFF
12 TRBJ2-3 few TRBV18 - TGTGCCAGCTCACCCTCCACAGATACGCAGTATTTT CASSPSTDTQYF
17 TRBJ1-4 - TRBV18 - TGTGCCAGCTCACCCCGGGCAGGCGTAACCCTTAATGAAAAACTGTTTTTT CASSPRAGVTLNEKLFF
16 TRBJ1-1 - TRBV5-1 - TGCGCCAGCAGCCGTACTTTATCAGGGGCGAACACTGAAGCTTTCTTT CASSRTLSGANTEAFF
19 TRBJ2-1 - TRBV4-3 TRBD2 TGCGCCAGCAGCCAAAAGACAGATTCCGGGAGCGGGGCCGGGGATGAGCAGTTCTTC CASSQKTDSGSGAGDEQFF
13 TRBJ1-2 - TRBV30 - TGTGCCTGGAATGTGCAGGGGCCGAGCGGCTACACCTTC CAWNVQGPSGYTF
15 TRBJ2-5 - TRBV27 TRBD1 TGTGCCAGCAGAGGGGGCGTAGGCTTTTATGGGACCCAGTACTTC CASRGGVGFYGTQYF
12 TRBJ2-7 - TRBV30 - TGTGCCTGGAGGAGGGTGGGGCTCGAGCAGTACTTC CAWRRVGLEQYF
12 TRBJ1-1 - TRBV29-1 TRBD1 TGCAGCGTAGGGACAGGGGGCGTCGAAGCTTTCTTT CSVGTGGVEAFF
16 TRBJ2-3 once TRBV4-2 - TGTGCCAGCAGCCAAGAATCCAGCCGCAGGACAGATACGCAGTATTTT CASSQESSRRTDTQYF
14 TRBJ2-5 - TRBV2 - TGTGCCAGCAGTGCGGCACAGCAAGAAGAGACCCAGTACTTC CASSAAQQEETQYF
14 TRBJ2-7 - TRBV5-1 - TGCGCCAGCAGCTTGGAACAGGGCGGCTACGAGCAGTACTTC CASSLEQGGYEQYF
14 TRBJ1-1 once TRBV2 - TGTGCCAGCAGGTGGCGGCGGGATAACACTGAAGCTTTCTTT CASRWRRDNTEAFF
14 TRBJ1-2 - TRBV29-1 TRBD1 TGCAGCGTTGAAGGCGGCAGGGGGGACTATGGCTACACCTTC CSVEGGRGDYGYTF
13 TRBJ2-7 - TRBV18 - TGTGCCAGCTCAGGGGACTCTGCGGGGGAGCAGTACTTC CASSGDSAGEQYF
18 TRBJ1-3 - TRBV5-1 - TGCGCCAGCAGCCCAACCCCGGGAATGGGGCATTTGGGAAACACCATATATTTT CASSPTPGMGHLGNTIYF
14 TRBJ1-5 - TRBV30 - TGTGCCTGGAGGGAGGACTCTCACAATCAGCCCCAGCATTTT CAWREDSHNQPQHF
19 TRBJ2-2 - TRBV4-1 - TGCGCCAGCAGCCAATTCCCTCCCGCAGCGGAGCCGAACACCGGGGAGCTGTTTTTT CASSQFPPAAEPNTGELFF
15 TRBJ2-5 - TRBV29-1 - TGCAGCGTTGAAAAGTTGGGCCAGGGGGGAGAGACCCAGTACTTC CSVEKLGQGGETQYF
11 TRBJ1-1 - TRBV28 - TGTGCCAGCAGTCACCACACTGAAGCTTTCTTT CASSHHTEAFF
15 TRBJ2-3 - TRBV19 - TGTGCCAGTAGTACCCCTGGCGGCCGCACAGATACGCAGTATTTT CASSTPGGRTDTQYF
17 TRBJ2-3 - TRBV9 TRBD2 TGTGCCAGCAGTCGACTAGCGGGGAGGACTTGGACAGATACGCAGTATTTT CASSRLAGRTWTDTQYF
16 TRBJ2-7 - TRBV7-2 TRBD1 TGTGCCAGCAGCCTAAAGACAGGGGACGGCTCCTACGAGCAGTACTTC CASSLKTGDGSYEQYF
17 TRBJ1-1 - TRBV5-1 - TGCGCCAGCAGCTTGGGTGGCGGCTCGCCGGATCGGACTGAAGCTTTCTTT CASSLGGGSPDRTEAFF
14 TRBJ1-2 - TRBV7-3 - TGTGCCAGCAGCTCTCAGGACGGCGGACGAAACTACACCTTC CASSSQDGGRNYTF
13 TRBJ2-7 - TRBV28 TRBD1 TGTGCCAGCAGTAGGACAGGGGACTACGAGCAGTACTTC CASSRTGDYEQYF